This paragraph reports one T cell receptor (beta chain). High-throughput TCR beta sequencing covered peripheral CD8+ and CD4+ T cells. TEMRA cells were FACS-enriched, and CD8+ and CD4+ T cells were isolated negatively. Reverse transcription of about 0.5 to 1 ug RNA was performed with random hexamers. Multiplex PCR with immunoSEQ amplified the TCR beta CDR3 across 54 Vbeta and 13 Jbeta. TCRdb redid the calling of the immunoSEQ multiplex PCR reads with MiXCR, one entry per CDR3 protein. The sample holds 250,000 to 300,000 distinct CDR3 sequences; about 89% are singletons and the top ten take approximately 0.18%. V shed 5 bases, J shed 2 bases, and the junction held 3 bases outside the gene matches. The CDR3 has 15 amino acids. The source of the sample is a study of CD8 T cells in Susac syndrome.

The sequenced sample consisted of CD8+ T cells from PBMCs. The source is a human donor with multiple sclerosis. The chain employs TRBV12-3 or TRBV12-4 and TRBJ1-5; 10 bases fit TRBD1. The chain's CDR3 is CASSQTGGGNQPQHF. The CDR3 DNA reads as TGTGCCAGCAGTCAGACAGGGGGCGGCAATCAGCCCCAGCATTTT.